The entry that follows covers one TCR beta chain sequence. The antigen is not known. The data belong to a study of shared clonotypes between healthy human individuals. Study-wide context: Three plates were used per donor for CD4 naive, three for CD4 memory, two for CD8 naive and one for CD8 memory.

Study-wide results and caveats: Only blood was sampled, and tissue TCR repertoires likely differ from blood ones.

Sorted-subset replicate PCR reactions contained roughly 200 ng DNA, corresponding to tens of thousands of T cell genomes. Authors' data handling: As immunoSEQ supplied junction-only sequences (without quality scores), filtering differed. Sequenced by immunoSEQ multiplex PCR; TCRdb stores in-frame clones only, minus some. V, J and clone size reflect that table, while D and trimming were determined from the DNA. Altogether 2 million to 2.5 million clones are present, about 95% being singletons, with the ten largest covering about 1.1%. It was CD45RO-negative cells, positively selected for CCR7, that made up naive CD8 cells, with terminally differentiated effector memory CD45RA+ cells excluded. The ends lost 0 bases at V and 3 bases at J; junction bases unmatched: 7. CDR1 MGHRA and CDR2 YSYEKL come from the germline V gene. The CDR3 loop spans 16 amino acids.

The chain recombines TRBV4-1 with TRBJ2-7; 8 nucleotides match TRBD1. This TCR derives from a man aged 18-30 years in good health. Material for sequencing was naive CD8+ T cells sorted from blood. The CDR3 region has the DNA TGCGCCAGCAGCCAAGATTCGGGGACAGGCGACTACGAGCAGTACTTC. It translates to CASSQDSGTGDYEQYF.